A selection of T cell receptor beta chains follows, all from one sample in a study of human T cells and chemical hapten exposure. TCRdb redid the calling of the RACE reads with MiXCR, one entry per CDR3 protein. The repertoire includes more than 150,000 distinct CDR3 sequences, about 25% of them detected once, and 2.5% sits in the top ten. The specimen comprised whole blood, sampled in connection with sensitization to the hapten diphenylcyclopropenone (DPC). The source of these receptors is a middle-aged woman with alopecia areata. Some clones in this sample may be carry-over from other donors' samples. CDR3s include the opening cysteine and the closing phenylalanine or tryptophan. A D gene is named only where the DNA matches it firmly. The size field is filled for only some rows; it gives once, few, many or a size class.

-	TRBV6-1	TRBJ2-1	13	TRBD2	CASNPSLAGEQFF	TGTGCCAGCAATCCCTCACTAGCGGGGGAGCAGTTCTTC
-	TRBV28	TRBJ1-2	13	-	CASTLHPNYGYTF	TGTGCCAGCACCCTGCACCCTAACTATGGCTACACCTTC
few	TRBV5-6	TRBJ1-4	14	-	CASSLGGGQMELFF	TGTGCCAGCAGCTTGGGGGGCGGACAGATGGAACTGTTTTTT
few	TRBV7-2	TRBJ1-2	16	-	CASSPQGGRTDYGYTF	TGTGCCAGCAGCCCCCAAGGTGGTCGGACCGACTATGGCTACACCTTC
-	TRBV3-1	TRBJ2-2	14	TRBD2	CASSQGGSTGELFF	TGTGCCAGCAGCCAAGGCGGGAGCACCGGGGAGCTGTTTTTT
few	TRBV10-3	TRBJ2-3	14	-	CAIRDRTSTDTQYF	TGTGCCATCAGGGACAGAACTAGCACAGATACGCAGTATTTT
many	TRBV6-5	TRBJ2-5	11	-	CASRLRETQYF	TGTGCCAGCAGGCTAAGGGAGACCCAGTACTTC
-	TRBV6-1	TRBJ1-1	16	-	CASSEVPASMNTEAFF	TGTGCCAGCAGTGAGGTTCCAGCTTCAATGAACACTGAAGCTTTCTTT
many	TRBV28	TRBJ2-7	12	-	CASSPTAYEQYF	TGTGCCAGCAGCCCTACCGCCTACGAGCAGTACTTC
-	TRBV7-9	TRBJ2-3	16	-	CASSLAAETSTDTQYF	TGTGCCAGCAGCTTAGCGGCAGAAACTAGCACAGATACGCAGTATTTT
-	TRBV20-1	TRBJ1-5	14	-	CSASQSRGNQPQHF	TGCAGTGCTAGTCAGTCAAGGGGCAATCAGCCCCAGCATTTT
few	TRBV20-1	TRBJ2-7	12	-	CSARVTEDEQYF	TGCAGTGCTAGAGTGACAGAGGACGAGCAGTACTTC
few	TRBV10-3	TRBJ2-3	13	-	CATARDSTDTQYF	TGTGCCACCGCGCGGGACAGCACAGATACGCAGTATTTT
-	TRBV6-1	TRBJ1-5	15	-	CASSELLSGNQPQHF	TGTGCCAGCAGTGAACTTCTTAGCGGCAATCAGCCCCAGCATTTT
many	TRBV20-1	TRBJ2-1	14	TRBD1	CSARDGTGGREQFF	TGCAGTGCTAGAGATGGCACAGGGGGCCGTGAGCAGTTCTTC
-	TRBV20-1	TRBJ1-6	13	-	CSATDRTNSPLHF	TGCAGTGCAACTGACAGAACTAATTCACCCCTCCACTTT
few	TRBV12-3/TRBV12-4	TRBJ1-5	15	TRBD1	CASSWTGLSNQPQHF	TGTGCCAGCAGTTGGACAGGCCTGAGCAATCAGCCCCAGCATTTT
-	TRBV6-5	TRBJ2-5	14	TRBD1	CASRRDRGQETQYF	TGTGCCAGCAGGAGAGACAGGGGGCAAGAGACCCAGTACTTC
-	TRBV6-2/TRBV6-3	TRBJ1-2	14	-	CASSYRGTGYGYTF	TGTGCCAGCAGTTACAGGGGTACCGGCTATGGCTACACCTTC
-	TRBV28	TRBJ2-7	13	-	CASSPRWGDEQYF	TGTGCCAGCAGTCCCAGATGGGGAGACGAGCAGTACTTC
few	TRBV10-3	TRBJ2-4	13	-	CAISDKRQNIQYF	TGTGCCATCAGTGATAAAAGGCAAAACATTCAGTACTTC
-	TRBV20-1	TRBJ2-3	16	TRBD2	CSALRGAGGSPDTQYF	TGCAGTGCTCTCCGGGGAGCGGGAGGATCCCCAGATACGCAGTATTTT